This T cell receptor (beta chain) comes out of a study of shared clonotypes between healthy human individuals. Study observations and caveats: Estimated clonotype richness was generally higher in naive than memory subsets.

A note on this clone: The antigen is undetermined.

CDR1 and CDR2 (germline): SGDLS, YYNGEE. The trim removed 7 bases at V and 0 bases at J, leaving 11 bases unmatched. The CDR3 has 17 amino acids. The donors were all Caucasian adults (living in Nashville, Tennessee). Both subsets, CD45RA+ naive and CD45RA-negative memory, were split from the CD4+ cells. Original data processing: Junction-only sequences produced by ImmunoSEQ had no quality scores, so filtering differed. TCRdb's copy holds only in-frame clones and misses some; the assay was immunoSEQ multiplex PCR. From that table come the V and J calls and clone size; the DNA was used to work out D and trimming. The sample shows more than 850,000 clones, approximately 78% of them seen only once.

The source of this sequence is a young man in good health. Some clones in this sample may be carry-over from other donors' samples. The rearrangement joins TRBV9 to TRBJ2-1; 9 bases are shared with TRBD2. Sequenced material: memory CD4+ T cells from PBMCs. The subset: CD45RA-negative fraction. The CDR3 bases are TGTGCCAGCGGTCGAGGGGGTAGCGGGAGCTCCTACAATGAGCAGTTCTTC. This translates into CASGRGGSGSSYNEQFF. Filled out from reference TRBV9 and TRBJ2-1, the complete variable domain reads DSGVTQTPKHLITATGQRVTLRCSPRSGDLSVYWYQQSLDQGLQFLIQYYNGEERAKGNILERFSAQQFPDLHSELNLSSLELGDSALYFCASGRGGSGSSYNEQFFGPGTRLTVL.